This T cell receptor (beta chain) was identified in a study of blood T cell repertoires in COVID-19. At the level of the study: From T cells, B-cell-depleted T cells, or PBMCs came the material, which was cDNA or gDNA.

Here immunoSEQ multiplex PCR was the method, and the copy in TCRdb shows in-frame clones only, minus some. The table records over 150,000 clones, approximately 80% of them present only once. The material sequenced was peripheral blood. The sequence was collected from a woman older than 75 with acute or convalescent COVID-19.

In DNA form, the CDR3 reads TGTGCTAGTGGTCCGGGACAGGGGTTAAACACTGAAGCTTTCTTT. Amino acids: CASGPGQGLNTEAFF. This chain connects TRBV12-5 to TRBJ1-1; 10 bases are a match to TRBD1. Per the germline V gene, CDR1 is LGHNT and CDR2 is FRNRAP. V lost 5 bases and J lost 2; bases outside the gene matches: 5. CDR3 length: 15 residues.